Shown below are 15 T cell receptor beta chains from a single sample sequenced in a study of naive CD8 T cells in extremely preterm neonates. This table comes from immunoSEQ multiplex PCR, and its TCRdb copy is limited to in-frame clones, with some not included. The profile covers fewer than 7,000 clones, with around 98% appearing a single time and more than 0.4% taken by the ten largest. Cord blood came from elective full-term cesareans at 37-41 weeks without labor or membrane rupture. Sequencing was carried out using naive CD8+ T cells from cord blood. These receptor sequences come from a newborn in good health.

This clone was seen only once. The chain is built from TRBV7-8 and TRBJ2-5; TRBD2 agrees at 11 bases. Unmatched junction bases numbered 7, after V lost 5 bases and J lost 2 bases. CDR3 length equals 16 residues. Germline CDR1 is SGHVS and CDR2 is FQNEAQ. The CDR3 region has the DNA TGTGCCAGCAGCCCTCGTTTAGCGGGAGGGCAAGAGACCCAGTACTTC. Protein product: CASSPRLAGGQETQYF.

The CDR3 region has the DNA TGCGCCAGCAGCTCGGCCTCACCAGGTTATAATGGCTACACCTTC. Its translation: CASSSASPGYNGYTF. The rearrangement uses TRBV4-3 and TRBJ1-2, with D unclear. V lost 5 bases and J lost 6, with 19 bases in between. Germline assignment: CDR1 LGHNA and CDR2 YSLEER. This CDR3 contains 15 residues.

The chain couples TRBV19 to TRBJ2-7, with 11 bases aligning to TRBD1. This CDR3 is 14 amino acids long. Looked up from germline, CDR1 is LNHDA and CDR2 is SQIVND (reference sequence). Trimming removed 5 bases from V and 3 bases from J; junction bases left unmatched: 3. In DNA form, the CDR3 reads TGTGCCAGTAGTCCGGGACAGGGGGGCTACGAGCAGTACTTC. This encodes CASSPGQGGYEQYF.

CDR3 region: CASSLGQQETQYF. The CDR3 DNA sequence: TGCGCCAGCAGCTTGGGACAACAAGAGACCCAGTACTTC. V usage is TRBV5-1 and J usage is TRBJ2-5; D unclear. CDR1 SGHRS and CDR2 YFSETQ come from the germline V gene. V was cut by 0 bases and J by 2 bases, with 5 bases left in between. CDR3 size: 13 residues.

The rearrangement uses TRBV27 and TRBJ1-1; 9 bases match TRBD1. The ends lost 2 bases at V and 0 bases at J; junction bases unmatched: 1. The germline CDR1 and CDR2 sequences are MNHEY and SMNVEV (reference sequence). This CDR3 has 15 amino acids. CDR3 amino acids: CASSLDRGMNTEAFF. Written as DNA, the CDR3 is TGTGCCAGCAGTTTAGACAGGGGGATGAACACTGAAGCTTTCTTT.

This clone was seen once. This chain connects TRBV5-1 to TRBJ1-4; a possible D gene is TRBD1 (5 bases). Trimming took off 2 bases at V and 6 bases at J, with 8 bases between the two ends. Per germline, CDR1 SGHRS and CDR2 YFSETQ. The length of the CDR3 is 13 residues. The CDR3 spells CASSFGGDEKLFF. The CDR3 DNA reads as TGCGCCAGCAGCTTTGGAGGGGATGAAAAACTGTTTTTT.

The J gene is TRBJ1-1, the V gene TRBV10-2; D gene uncertain. Germline CDR1 is WSHSY and CDR2 is SAAADI. V was trimmed by 2 bases and J by 8 bases, leaving 9 bases between them. The CDR3 is 12 amino acids. CDR3 in amino acids: CASSEMTGEAFF. CDR3 nucleotides: TGCGCCAGCAGTGAGATGACGGGGGAAGCTTTCTTT.

The chain is built from TRBV2 and TRBJ2-7, with 14 positions matching TRBD2. V was pared by 5 bases and J by 6 bases, with 3 bases of the junction left unmatched. Looked up from germline, CDR1 is SNHLY and CDR2 is FYNNEI. The CDR3 totals 14 residues. The CDR3 nucleotides read TGTGCCAGCAGTCCCGGGACTAGCGGGGGCGAGCAGTACTTC. Its translation is CASSPGTSGGEQYF.

As DNA, the CDR3 is TGCGCCAGCACCGGGACAGGGTACAATGAGCAGTTCTTC. The encoded protein is CASTGTGYNEQFF. The chain carries TRBV23-1 and TRBJ2-1, with 9 bases that match TRBD1. TRBV23-1 is assigned to the ORF class and has an uncertain function. This CDR3 spans 13 amino acids. Trimming cost V 7 bases and J 4 bases; bases outside gene matches: 2.

This clone has just one count. The chain has TRBV5-6 and TRBJ1-6; maybe TRBD1 (5 bases). The CDR3 covers 14 residues. Trimming left V 2 bases short and J 11 bases short, with 14 bases between. CDR1 is SGHDT, CDR2 YYEEEE, per germline. The CDR3 region is CASSLGLGLPPLHF. CDR3 in DNA: TGTGCCAGCAGCTTAGGGCTGGGGCTTCCACCCCTCCACTTT.

This clone has only one observation. The rearrangement uses TRBV9 and TRBJ2-2, with 8 bases identical to TRBD2. J gave up 4 bases and V 0 bases, and 8 bases lay outside the gene matches. Germline V lookup: CDR1 SGDLS, CDR2 YYNGEE. The CDR3 has 17 amino acids. CDR3 residues: CASSVAGGPQGTGELFF. CDR3 sequence (DNA): TGTGCCAGCAGCGTAGCGGGAGGGCCCCAAGGCACCGGGGAGCTGTTTTTT.

The CDR3 DNA is TGTGCCAGCAGCCTAGGGACAGGGGTGAACACTGAAGCTTTCTTT. Its translation: CASSLGTGVNTEAFF. V gene TRBV28 combines with J gene TRBJ1-1, with 10 nucleotides matching TRBD1. J gave up 0 bases and V 6 bases, and 4 bases lay outside the gene matches. Germline V gene data show CDR1 as MDHEN and CDR2 as SYDVKM. This CDR3 is built from 15 residues.

The chain has TRBV5-1 and TRBJ2-3; D unresolved. Germline CDR1 is SGHRS and CDR2 is YFSETQ. This CDR3 region has 20 residues. Deletions cut 0 bases from V and 0 bases from J, with 23 bases between. CDR3 nucleotide sequence: TGCGCCAGCAGCTTGGTCCCTCTCCAGCAGGCCTTGCCTAGCACAGATACGCAGTATTTT. This translates into CASSLVPLQQALPSTDTQYF. Filled out from reference TRBV5-1 and TRBJ2-3, the complete variable domain reads KAGVTQTPRYLIKTRGQQVTLSCSPISGHRSVSWYQQTPGQGLQFLFEYFSETQRNKGNFPGRFSGRQFSNSRSEMNVSTLELGDSALYLCASSLVPLQQALPSTDTQYFGPGTRLTVL.

The chain recombines TRBV25-1 with TRBJ1-5; D possibly corresponds to TRBD1 (5 bases). In germline, CDR1 is MGHDK, CDR2 SYGVNS. This CDR3 comprises 12 residues. The V end was cut by 3 bases, the J end by 7 bases, with 7 bases between. The CDR3 region has the DNA TGTGCCAGCAGTGATCAGGGACAGCCCCAGCATTTT. Protein: CASSDQGQPQHF.

The gene calls are TRBV27 and TRBJ2-1; D unresolved. The CDR3 totals 16 residues. V was shortened by 0 bases and J by 0 bases, with 9 bases between the two germline ends. Per germline, CDR1 MNHEY and CDR2 SMNVEV (reference sequence). The CDR3 coding sequence is TGTGCCAGCAGTTTATCGACTCAGTACTCCTACAATGAGCAGTTCTTC. As protein: CASSLSTQYSYNEQFF.